Below, 24 T cell receptor beta chains from the same sample are listed, as sequenced in a study of blood T cell repertoires in COVID-19. Only in-frame clones appear in the TCRdb table, and some are missing; sequencing was by immunoSEQ multiplex PCR. This sample yields fewer than 85,000 clones, of which 65% to 85% are seen a single time; over 15% belongs to the top ten. The sequencing sample was made of peripheral blood. The source of these receptors is a woman aged 60-70 years with acute or convalescent COVID-19.

This clone was observed a handful of times. This sequence joins TRBV14 and TRBJ2-5; 7 bases map to TRBD2. CDR1 is SGHDN, CDR2 FVKESK, per germline. The V segment lost 0 bases and the J segment 2 bases; nucleotides outside the gene matches: 3. The CDR3 extends over 15 amino acids. In nucleotides, the CDR3 is TGTGCCAGCAGCCAAGATATGGGGGGGCAAGAGACCCAGTACTTC. Protein sequence: CASSQDMGGQETQYF.

The V gene is TRBV11-2, the J gene TRBJ2-3; 8 bases fit TRBD2. Germline CDR1 reads SGHAT; CDR2 reads FQNNGV. The CDR3 sequence is 16 residues long. V shed 1 base and J 3 bases; nucleotides not matched to a gene: 6. CDR3 loop: CASSLGTSRVTDTQYF. Written as DNA, the CDR3 is TGTGCCAGCAGCTTAGGGACTAGCAGAGTGACAGATACGCAGTATTTT.

The chain links TRBV15 to TRBJ2-1; 9 positions agree with TRBD2. Unmatched junction bases numbered 1, after V lost 0 bases and J lost 4 bases. Germline loops: CDR1 LNHNV, CDR2 YYDKDF (reference sequence). This CDR3 has 15 amino acids. The CDR3 DNA is TGTGCCACCAGCAGAGAAGCGGGGGGTTACAATGAGCAGTTCTTC. Translation: CATSREAGGYNEQFF.

This chain links TRBV6-6 with TRBJ1-6, with D unresolved. CDR3 length: 15 residues. The V and J ends lost 2 bases and 6 bases respectively, with 11 bases between them. CDR1 is MNHNY and CDR2 is SVGAGI in the germline V gene (reference sequence). Here the CDR3 DNA reads TGTGCCAGCAGTTACGACGGGAAGGTTAATTCACCCCTCCACTTT. Its protein product is CASSYDGKVNSPLHF.

The chain recombines TRBV24-1 with TRBJ2-7, with D possibly being TRBD1 (6 bases). Per germline, CDR1 KGHDR and CDR2 SFDVKD. This CDR3 has 13 amino acids. Deletions cut 2 bases from V and 3 bases from J, with 7 bases between. CDR3 sequence: CATSDWDNYEQYV. The CDR3 region has the DNA TGTGCCACCAGTGATTGGGACAACTACGAGCAGTACGTC.

This clone showed up just once. This chain joins TRBV9 and TRBJ1-1; 10 nucleotides line up with TRBD1. The germline CDR1 and CDR2 sequences are SGDLS and YYNGEE. The CDR3 has 16 residues. The V segment lost 3 bases and the J segment 0 bases; nucleotides outside the gene matches: 5. The DNA for the CDR3 is TGTGCCAGCAGCGCCGGGACAGGGGATGTGAACACTGAAGCTTTCTTT. This codes for CASSAGTGDVNTEAFF. Together with reference TRBV9 and TRBJ1-1, the CDR3 gives the full variable domain: DSGVTQTPKHLITATGQRVTLRCSPRSGDLSVYWYQQSLDQGLQFLIQYYNGEERAKGNILERFSAQQFPDLHSELNLSSLELGDSALYFCASSAGTGDVNTEAFFGQGTRLTVV.

The chain joins TRBV11-3 to TRBJ2-1; no clear D gene. In germline, CDR1 is SGHNT, CDR2 YENEEA. CDR3 length: 15 amino acids. V dropped 0 bases and J dropped 4 bases, with 10 bases sitting between them. The CDR3 reads CASSLDSPRYNEQFF. In nucleotides, the CDR3 is TGTGCCAGCAGCTTAGATAGCCCCCGGTACAATGAGCAGTTCTTC.

The chain uses TRBV4-1 and TRBJ2-2; TRBD2 matches at 11 bases. V gave up 0 bases and J gave up 4 bases; unmatched junction bases: 7. CDR1 is MGHRA, CDR2 YSYEKL, per germline. This CDR3 spans 18 amino acids. The DNA of the CDR3 is TGCGCCAGCAGCCAAGAGGTTAGCGGGGGGGAGTCCACCGGGGAGCTGTTTTTT. It is translated as CASSQEVSGGESTGELFF.

The V gene is TRBV24-1, the J gene TRBJ2-5, with 11 bases fitting TRBD1. This CDR3 is 16 amino acids long. Germline CDR1 KGHDR, CDR2 SFDVKD. With V trimmed by 4 bases and J by 5 bases, 8 bases remained unmatched. The CDR3 reads CATSDHRTGGLETQYF. The CDR3 DNA reads TGTGCCACCAGTGACCACAGGACAGGGGGCTTGGAGACCCAGTACTTC.

This chain uses TRBV20-1 with TRBJ1-5, with D tentatively TRBD1 (6 bases). Germline values: CDR1 DFQATT, CDR2 SNEGSKA (reference sequence). Trimming stripped 3 bases from V and 4 bases from J, with 16 bases between. CDR3 length equals 15 residues. In DNA, the CDR3 is TGCAGTGCTAGTGTGGGGGCCCCCCATAATCAGCCCCAGCATTTT. Encoded protein: CSASVGAPHNQPQHF.

This chain joins TRBV5-6 and TRBJ1-2; weak D call: TRBD1 (5 bases). CDR1 and CDR2 (germline): SGHDT, YYEEEE. The V gene lost 1 base and the J gene lost 2 bases, with 12 bases spanning the gap. This CDR3 has 15 amino acids. For the CDR3, the DNA is TGTGCCAGCAGCTTGTTGTCGGCAGGGAACTATGGCTACACCTTC. Residues: CASSLLSAGNYGYTF. Full variable domain (missing parts from reference TRBV5-6 and TRBJ1-2): DAGVTQSPTHLIKTRGQQVTLRCSPKSGHDTVSWYQQALGQGPQFIFQYYEEEERQRGNFPDRFSGHQFPNYSSELNVNALLLGDSALYLCASSLLSAGNYGYTFGSGTRLTVV.

V gene TRBV7-2 combines with J gene TRBJ1-4; D is uncertain. In germline, CDR1 is SGHTA, CDR2 FQGNSA. This CDR3 is 15 amino acids long. Trimming stripped 5 bases from V and 4 bases from J, with 14 bases between. Here the CDR3 reads CASSPSVGSNEKLFF. The DNA of the CDR3 is TGTGCCAGCAGCCCTAGCGTGGGGAGTAATGAAAAACTGTTTTTT.

The CDR3, as DNA: TGCGCCAGCAGGGGGGCAGGCACTAACTATGGCTACACCTTC. Translating gives CASRGAGTNYGYTF. The V and J genes are TRBV5-1 and TRBJ1-2; weak D call: TRBD1 (6 bases). The CDR3 is made up of 14 amino acids. V was cut by 5 bases and J by 0 bases, with 11 bases left in between. In germline, CDR1 is SGHRS, CDR2 YFSETQ.

The chain links TRBV10-1 to TRBJ2-3; perhaps TRBD2 as D (6 bases). Germline CDR1 is WNHNN and CDR2 is SYGVQD (reference sequence). V was shortened by 2 bases and J by 3 bases, with 15 bases between the two germline ends. The CDR3 totals 16 residues. CDR3 in amino acids: CASSEGGLRWTDTQYF. The CDR3 nucleotides read TGCGCCAGCAGTGAGGGGGGACTCCGTTGGACAGATACGCAGTATTTT.

The V and J genes are TRBV11-3 and TRBJ2-1; unclear D gene. Germline-derived CDR1 and CDR2 are SGHNT and YENEEA. The CDR3 sequence is 12 residues long. The V gene lost 1 base and the J gene lost 13 bases, with 11 bases spanning the gap. CDR3 bases: TGTGCCAGCAGCTTAGGGGCCACTTCCCAGTTCTTC. It specifies CASSLGATSQFF.

This chain joins TRBV11-2 and TRBJ1-6; the D is unclear. The CDR3 contains 14 residues. V was trimmed by 2 bases and J by 9 bases, leaving 11 bases between them. Germline CDR1 SGHAT, CDR2 FQNNGV. The CDR3: CASSLSQDFSPLHF. CDR3 DNA: TGTGCCAGCAGCTTAAGCCAGGATTTTTCACCCCTCCACTTT. Supplemented by reference TRBV11-2 and TRBJ1-6, the full variable domain reads EAGVAQSPRYKIIEKRQSVAFWCNPISGHATLYWYQQILGQGPKLLIQFQNNGVVDDSQLPKDRFSAERLKGVDSTLKIQPAKLEDSAVYLCASSLSQDFSPLHFGNGTRLTVT.

This clone was detected a few times. This chain uses TRBV7-2 with TRBJ2-5; 10 bases are a match to TRBD2. The CDR3 runs to 14 residues. V lost 6 bases and J lost 5; bases outside the gene matches: 6. CDR1 and CDR2 from the germline V gene are SGHTA and FQGNSA. The CDR3 loop reads CASRRTSGEETQYF. For the CDR3, the DNA is TGTGCCAGCAGGCGAACTAGCGGGGAGGAGACCCAGTACTTC.

This chain connects TRBV9 to TRBJ1-4; 10 bases fit TRBD1. This CDR3 has 14 residues. V lost 0 bases, J lost 12 bases, and 5 bases stayed unmatched. Germline values: CDR1 SGDLS, CDR2 YYNGEE. This chain's CDR3 is CASSVAGQGEELFF. In DNA form, the CDR3 reads TGTGCCAGCAGCGTAGCAGGACAGGGGGAGGAACTGTTTTTT.

The chain links TRBV29-1 to TRBJ1-1; TRBD1 aligns across 12 bases. Germline loops: CDR1 SQVTM, CDR2 ANQGSEA. With 5 bases clipped from V and 0 bases from J, the junction kept 4 bases outside the gene matches. The CDR3 contains 15 residues. The CDR3 DNA is TGCAGCGTTTCCGGGACAGGGGGCATGAACACTGAAGCTTTCTTT. Translated, it gives CSVSGTGGMNTEAFF.

This clone was recorded a few times. J is TRBJ1-6 and V is TRBV19, with D uncertain. Germline assignment: CDR1 LNHDA and CDR2 SQIVND (reference sequence). The CDR3 is made up of 14 amino acids. Trimming removed 11 bases at V and 3 bases at J, with 14 bases between. Here the CDR3 reads CAATPGFYNSPLHF. Written as DNA, the CDR3 is TGTGCCGCCACTCCGGGGTTCTATAATTCACCCCTCCACTTT.

This clone is a singleton in its sample. The chain carries TRBV9 and TRBJ1-1, with TRBD1 identical over 8 bases. The CDR3 extends over 15 amino acids. Trimming at V came to 4 bases and at J to 4 bases, leaving 9 bases not matched to a gene. Germline values: CDR1 SGDLS, CDR2 YYNGEE. The DNA for the CDR3 is TGTGCCAGCAGCATTACAGACAGGGGTGGCACTGAAGCTTTCTTT. This translates into CASSITDRGGTEAFF. Full variable domain (missing parts from reference TRBV9 and TRBJ1-1): DSGVTQTPKHLITATGQRVTLRCSPRSGDLSVYWYQQSLDQGLQFLIQYYNGEERAKGNILERFSAQQFPDLHSELNLSSLELGDSALYFCASSITDRGGTEAFFGQGTRLTVV.

The chain couples TRBV2 to TRBJ2-7; D not certain. The V gene's germline CDR1 is SNHLY and CDR2 FYNNEI. The CDR3 has 13 amino acids. V was cut by 2 bases and J by 2 bases, with 7 bases left in between. The DNA for the CDR3 is TGTGCCAGCAGTGAACTGCCAGCCTACGAGCAGTACGTC. It is translated as CASSELPAYEQYV.

This clone was seen at least ten times. The identical CDR3 is also encoded by other nucleotide sequences in the sample. The chain has TRBV4-1 and TRBJ2-3, with 12 bases fitting TRBD2. Germline V CDR1 and CDR2: MGHRA, YSYEKL. The CDR3 spans 16 residues. After removal of 4 bases from V and 3 bases from J, the junction contained 5 bases not matched to a gene. In nucleotides, the CDR3 is TGCGCCAGCAGCCCTAGACTAGCGGGGGAAACAGATACGCAGTATTTT. As protein: CASSPRLAGETDTQYF.

This chain uses TRBV27 with TRBJ2-5; D might be TRBD1 (6 bases). Germline CDR1 is MNHEY and CDR2 is SMNVEV (reference sequence). CDR3 length: 14 residues. V was trimmed by 6 bases and J by 2 bases, leaving 13 bases between them. CDR3 residues: CASSRGGVQETQYF. The DNA for the CDR3 is TGTGCCAGCAGCCGTGGGGGCGTACAAGAGACCCAGTACTTC.